This TCR beta chain stems from a study of regulatory T cells in long-lasting Graves disease. Study-wide results and caveats: Persistent Graves' disease cases displayed lower TCR diversity than newly diagnosed ones.

The sample's time point: persistent/refractory GD, antithyroid drugs over 5 years with positive TRAb. The TCR library was prepared using RNA isolated from PBMCs. For this clonotype: Its antigen remains unknown.

CDR3-region Arm-PCR and iRepertoire HTBI primers produced the TCR beta libraries. MiXCR, applied by TCRdb to the multiplex PCR reads, yields one record per CDR3 protein. The sample holds roughly 400,000 distinct CDR3 sequences, under 25% seen once. The CDR3 is made up of 16 amino acids. V was pared by 5 bases and J by 0 bases, with 13 bases between. Per germline, CDR1 SNHLY and CDR2 FYNNEI. Material: peripheral blood mononuclear cells (PBMCs), obtained when the disease was refractory, from a patient treated with antithyroid drugs. The rearrangement joins TRBV2 to TRBJ1-4; possible D gene TRBD1, 6 bases. This sequence was found in a female donor with Graves disease. The CDR3: CASSPGQWATNEKLFF. The CDR3 DNA is TGTGCCAGCAGTCCTGGACAGTGGGCAACTAATGAAAAACTGTTTTTT.